This T cell receptor (beta chain) was identified during a study of OX40 agonist ivuxolimab in advanced cancers. Study-level results: Clonal expansion by week 6 occurred in CD4+ and CD8+ blood T cells (at 0.1 to 3.0 mg/kg).

TCRdb's copy holds only in-frame clones and misses some; the assay was immunoSEQ multiplex PCR. The sample includes 95,000 to 100,000 clones, around 85% seen only once; the top ten take almost 1.5%. The CDR3 length is 14 residues. Germline V gives CDR1 MDHEN, CDR2 SYDVKM. Trimming removed 6 bases from V and 0 bases from J, with 9 bases in between. This clone was found a few times. Its target is not known. V is TRBV28 and J is TRBJ1-5; maybe TRBD1 (5 bases). The source was CD4+ or CD8+ T cells sorted from blood, collected in a trial of the OX40 agonist ivuxolimab. The clonotype was recovered from an adult with an advanced solid tumor such as melanoma, head and neck, liver or kidney cancer. The CDR3 reads CASSPDNSNQPQHF. CDR3 coding DNA: TGTGCCAGCAGCCCGGACAATAGCAATCAGCCCCAGCATTTT. The full variable domain, with the rest looked up from reference TRBV28 and TRBJ1-5, is DVKVTQSSRYLVKRTGEKVFLECVQDMDHENMFWYRQDPGLGLRLIYFSYDVKMKEKGDIPEGYSVSREKKERFSLILESASTNQTSMYLCASSPDNSNQPQHFGDGTRLSIL.